These T cell receptor beta chains were read from a single sample in a study of Ad26.COV2.S vaccination and SARS-CoV-2 variants. TCRdb keeps only in-frame clones here, not all; method: immunoSEQ multiplex PCR. The sample shows about 350,000 clones, 75% to 90% of them seen only once. This specimen consisted of peripheral blood, obtained in a trial of Ad26.COV2.S vaccine versus placebo. The receptors stem from a person aged 18-60 years who received the Ad26.COV2.S COVID-19 vaccine or a placebo. CDR3s include the opening cysteine and the closing phenylalanine or tryptophan. D genes are given only for firm matches. Not every row has a clone size; where given, it reads once, few, many or a size class.

d_call	clone_size	v_call	j_call	cdr3_nt	cdr3_aa
NA	NA	TRBV5-4	TRBJ2-5	TGTGCCAGCAGCTCGAGGGGGGGTCAAGAGACCCAGTACTTC	CASSSRGGQETQYF
TRBD2	NA	TRBV19	TRBJ2-3	TGTGCCAGTAGTATAGGGGGGACTAGAAGAACAGATACGCAGTATTTT	CASSIGGTRRTDTQYF
NA	few	TRBV7-2	TRBJ2-7	TGTGCCAGCAGCTGGTTAACTAGTTCCTACGAGCAGTACTTC	CASSWLTSSYEQYF
NA	NA	TRBV6-5	TRBJ2-7	TGTGCCAGCAGTTACGGAGGCGGGGTGACCTACGAGCAGTACTTC	CASSYGGGVTYEQYF
TRBD2	NA	TRBV19	TRBJ2-4	TGTGCCAATACCGGGCCCCTAGCGGGGGAATCTCTAGCCAAAAACATTCAGTACTTC	CANTGPLAGESLAKNIQYF
TRBD1	NA	TRBV6-6	TRBJ2-1	TGTGCCAGCAGTTACCAGGGACAGTTCTCCTACAATGAGCAGTTCTTC	CASSYQGQFSYNEQFF
NA	NA	TRBV4-1	TRBJ1-5	TGCGCCAGCAGCCAAGGAGGGACAACTAATCAGCCCCAGCATTTT	CASSQGGTTNQPQHF
TRBD1	NA	TRBV3-1/TRBV3-2	TRBJ2-7	TGTGCCAGCTGGGACAGTCAAGCCTACGAGCAGTACTTC	CASWDSQAYEQYF
TRBD2	NA	TRBV10-3	TRBJ2-1	TGTGCCATCAGTGAGACTAGCGGGGGGACATACAATGAGCAGTTCTTC	CAISETSGGTYNEQFF
TRBD2	NA	TRBV28	TRBJ2-2	TGTGCCAGCAAAGAACTAGCGGGAGTTTTGGGGGAGCTGTTTTTT	CASKELAGVLGELFF
NA	NA	TRBV18	TRBJ1-2	TGTGCCAGCTCCGGGGGTGGCTATGGCTACACCTTC	CASSGGGYGYTF
NA	NA	TRBV18	TRBJ2-7	TGTGCCAGCTCACCACGGGGATTCCAGTACGAGCAGTACTTC	CASSPRGFQYEQYF
NA	NA	TRBV7-2	TRBJ1-2	TGTGCCAGCAGCTTACGCGGCGGAGAGTTCTATGGCTACACCTTC	CASSLRGGEFYGYTF
NA	NA	TRBV4-2	TRBJ2-3	TGTGCCAGCAGCCAAGCCCCGGAGTTGACAGATACGCAGTATTTT	CASSQAPELTDTQYF
NA	NA	TRBV19	TRBJ2-7	TGTGCCACCTCCTGGTGGGAGGACAGCAACTACGAGCAGTACTTC	CATSWWEDSNYEQYF
TRBD1	NA	TRBV4-1	TRBJ1-4	TGCGCCAGCAGCCAAGTAAACAGGGGGATGGAAAAACTGTTTTTT	CASSQVNRGMEKLFF
NA	NA	TRBV5-1	TRBJ2-2	TGCGCCAGCAGCTCTTACTCCGGGGAGCTGTTTTTT	CASSSYSGELFF
NA	NA	TRBV28	TRBJ2-7	TGTGCCAGCAGTTTAAAGGGATACGAGCAGTACTTC	CASSLKGYEQYF
NA	few	TRBV12-3/TRBV12-4	TRBJ1-1	TGTGCCAGCAGTTTCGGGCAGGAAGTTGAAGCTTTCTTT	CASSFGQEVEAFF
TRBD1	NA	TRBV5-1	TRBJ2-7	TGCGCCAGCAGCTTGAAGGGGGCTGAATACGAGCAGTACTTC	CASSLKGAEYEQYF
NA	NA	TRBV10-3	TRBJ2-7	TGTGCCATCAGTGAAGGTCGGGGGGAGCAGTACTTC	CAISEGRGEQYF
TRBD1	NA	TRBV5-4	TRBJ2-4	TGTGCCAGCAGCTTGCAGGGCAGGGGGTTCGCCATTCAGTACTTC	CASSLQGRGFAIQYF
NA	NA	TRBV7-9	TRBJ2-5	TGTGCCAGCAGCACCGGGGAGACCCAGTACTTC	CASSTGETQYF
NA	NA	TRBV19	TRBJ1-5	TGTGCCAGTAGCCTTCAGTTCTATAGCAATCAGCCCCAGCATTTT	CASSLQFYSNQPQHF
NA	NA	TRBV28	TRBJ2-6	TGTGCCAGCAGAACGGGCTCTGGGGCCAACGTCCTGACTTTC	CASRTGSGANVLTF
NA	once	TRBV7-9	TRBJ1-6	TGTGCCAGCAGCTTATTCACAGCTAAGGATTCACCCCTCCACTTT	CASSLFTAKDSPLHF
TRBD2	NA	TRBV28	TRBJ2-1	TGTGCCAGCAGTCCTGGACTAGCGGTCTCCTACAATGAGCAGTTCTTC	CASSPGLAVSYNEQFF
NA	NA	TRBV2	TRBJ2-2	TGTGCCAGCAGTGAAGAAATAGTCCCCGGGGAGCTGTTTTTT	CASSEEIVPGELFF
NA	NA	TRBV19	TRBJ2-6	TGTGCCAGCTGCGAGACTTTATCTTACTCTGGGGCCAACGTCCTGACTTTC	CASCETLSYSGANVLTF
NA	NA	TRBV4-3	TRBJ1-2	TGCGCCAGCAGCCAAGAAGACGGGGCTAACTATGGCTACACCTTC	CASSQEDGANYGYTF
TRBD1	few	TRBV7-9	TRBJ1-2	TGTGCCAGCAGCTTAGTAGGGACAGGGAGGTCCTATGGCTACACCTTC	CASSLVGTGRSYGYTF
NA	NA	TRBV7-9	TRBJ2-4	TGTGCCAGCAGCTTAAGGGGGGCGCGGGAAAACATTCAGTACTTC	CASSLRGARENIQYF
NA	once	TRBV4-3	TRBJ2-7	TGCGCCAGCAGCCAAGATCTGTCAGGGAAAGGATACGAGCAGTACTTC	CASSQDLSGKGYEQYF
NA	NA	TRBV7-2	TRBJ2-7	TGTGCCAGCAGCTTAGCCGGAGGCGGTAGCTCGGTGCGGGAGCAGTACTTC	CASSLAGGGSSVREQYF
NA	NA	TRBV27	TRBJ1-2	TGTGCCAGCAGTTTTTCAGGCTATGGCTACACCTTC	CASSFSGYGYTF
TRBD1	NA	TRBV6-5	TRBJ2-7	TGTGCCAGCAGTTACATGGTGGGACAGGGATACGAGCAGTACTTC	CASSYMVGQGYEQYF
NA	few	TRBV4-3	TRBJ1-3	TGCGCCAGCAGCCCAGGGAACAGCCTCTACTCTGGAAACACCATATATTTT	CASSPGNSLYSGNTIYF
NA	NA	TRBV2	TRBJ2-3	TGTGCCAGCAGTGTGGGCAGGGGGAGGACAGATACGCAGTATTTT	CASSVGRGRTDTQYF
TRBD1	NA	TRBV11-2	TRBJ2-5	TGTGCCAGCAGCTCGGGACAGGTTCCTCAAGAGACCCAGTACTTC	CASSSGQVPQETQYF
TRBD1	NA	TRBV7-2	TRBJ2-7	TGTGCCAGCAGCCAACAGGGGGTCGGACACAGAAACTCCTACGAGCAGTACTTC	CASSQQGVGHRNSYEQYF
NA	few	TRBV3-1/TRBV3-2	TRBJ1-2	TGTGCCAGCAGCCAAGGCGCGGGGGCGCAGGGCTACACCTTC	CASSQGAGAQGYTF
NA	NA	TRBV28	TRBJ1-6	TGTGCCAGTGGACGGAGGAATAATTCACCCCTCCACTTT	CASGRRNNSPLHF
TRBD1	NA	TRBV4-3	TRBJ2-7	TGCGCCAGCAGCCAGGGTACAGGGGTCAGCTCCTACGAGCAGTACTTC	CASSQGTGVSSYEQYF
NA	NA	TRBV28	TRBJ1-5	TGTGCCAGCAGTGAGGTTTACCAGCCCCAGCATTTT	CASSEVYQPQHF
TRBD2	once	TRBV5-1	TRBJ2-1	TGCGCCAGCAGCTCTCTAGCGGGAGGGGACAATGAGCAGTTCTTC	CASSSLAGGDNEQFF
NA	NA	TRBV24-1	TRBJ1-1	TGTGCCACCAGAGACTCGCGGCGGGGGACTGAAGCTTTCTTT	CATRDSRRGTEAFF
NA	NA	TRBV4-2	TRBJ2-3	TGTGCCAGCAGCCAAGTTGCCGGACGGGTCACAGATACGCAGTATTTT	CASSQVAGRVTDTQYF
NA	NA	TRBV6-2/TRBV6-3	TRBJ1-4	TGTGCCAGCAGTTACGCCAGCCTTAATGAAAAACTGTTTTTT	CASSYASLNEKLFF
NA	NA	TRBV2	TRBJ2-7	TGTGCCAGCAGTGACCCGGGGCAGTTAGAGCAGTACTTC	CASSDPGQLEQYF
NA	NA	TRBV28	TRBJ2-1	TGTGCCAGCATCCTAGACGGAGCCTACAATGAGCAGTTCTTC	CASILDGAYNEQFF
TRBD2	many	TRBV19	TRBJ2-1	TGTGCCAGTAGTATAGCGGGGGGGCCATACAATGAGCAGTTCTTC	CASSIAGGPYNEQFF
NA	NA	TRBV28	TRBJ2-2	TGTGCCAGCAGTTTACGGGCGTCGAACACCGGGGAGCTGTTTTTT	CASSLRASNTGELFF